These T cell receptor beta chains were read from a single sample in a study of beta chain features in type 1 diabetes. Method: immunoSEQ multiplex PCR; TCRdb's copy keeps in-frame clones and lacks some. The data show roughly 610,000 clones, roughly a sixth seen once. The material sequenced was naive CD4+ T cells from blood. These receptors all stem from a man in his late teens or twenties in good health. The CDR3 runs from the conserved cysteine through the conserved F or W. D genes are given only for firm matches. Only part of the rows carry a size: once, few, many, or a class if the clone is expanded.

J | V | size | D | DNA | CDR3
TRBJ2-5 | TRBV7-2 | . | . | TGTGCCAGCAGCTTAGGCTGGTTAGGGGGGCCTCAAGAGACCCAGTACTTC | CASSLGWLGGPQETQYF
TRBJ2-7 | TRBV28 | . | . | TGTGCCAGCAGTCTGGAGCGCGAGCAGTACTTC | CASSLEREQYF
TRBJ1-1 | TRBV2 | few | . | TGTGCCAGCATAGATCCGAACACTGAAGCTTTCTTT | CASIDPNTEAFF
TRBJ2-5 | TRBV11-2 | . | . | TGTGCCAGCAGCCCCGGGACTCGGAAAGAGACCCAGTACTTC | CASSPGTRKETQYF
TRBJ2-5 | TRBV5-4 | . | TRBD2 | TGTGCCAGCAGCTTGGGGACTAGCGGACAAGAGACCCAGTACTTC | CASSLGTSGQETQYF
TRBJ2-7 | TRBV20-1 | few | . | TGCAGTGCTCCTAAAACCTACGAGCAGTACTTC | CSAPKTYEQYF
TRBJ2-5 | TRBV7-2 | few | TRBD2 | TGTGCCAGCAGCTTAGTTGTTAGCGGGCAGGAGACCCAGTACTTC | CASSLVVSGQETQYF
TRBJ2-7 | TRBV6-1 | few | . | TGTGCCAGCAGTGAATGGGAAGCTACCTACGAGCAGTACTTC | CASSEWEATYEQYF
TRBJ2-3 | TRBV18 | . | . | TGTGCCAGCTCACCAGGACAAGGGATTACAGATACGCAGTATTTT | CASSPGQGITDTQYF
TRBJ2-3 | TRBV9 | . | . | TGTGCCAGCAGCCGGCTCTCTAGCACAGATACGCAGTATTTT | CASSRLSSTDTQYF
TRBJ2-3 | TRBV28 | . | . | TGTGCCAGCAGTTTATTGCCCTCCCGTTCGAATACGCAGTATTTT | CASSLLPSRSNTQYF
TRBJ1-2 | TRBV9 | . | . | TGTGCCAGCAGCGTAGAGGCAGGAACGACCTATGGCTACACCTTC | CASSVEAGTTYGYTF
TRBJ2-7 | TRBV7-9 | . | TRBD1 | TGTGCCAGCAGCTTAGCGATCGGGACAGGGACCGAGCAGTACTTC | CASSLAIGTGTEQYF
TRBJ2-3 | TRBV27 | . | TRBD2 | TGTGCCGGCAGTCGAAAGCGGGGGCCGAGCACAGATACGCAGTATTTT | CAGSRKRGPSTDTQYF
TRBJ2-3 | TRBV4-1 | few | . | TGCGCCAGCAGCCAAGGCCCCTCACGGGATACGCAGTATTTT | CASSQGPSRDTQYF
TRBJ2-5 | TRBV19 | few | . | TGTGCCAGTAGTAGGACCAGCGTCCAAGAGACCCAGTACTTC | CASSRTSVQETQYF
TRBJ1-2 | TRBV30 | . | . | TGTGCCTGGAGTGTAAGGGAAATCTATGGCTACACCTTC | CAWSVREIYGYTF
TRBJ2-3 | TRBV5-6 | . | . | TGTGCCAGCAGGCCTACGGGAGTGGGCCCAGATACGCAGTATTTT | CASRPTGVGPDTQYF
TRBJ2-6 | TRBV7-3 | few | . | TGTGCCAGCAGCTTAAGGAGGGCCACCATCTCTGGGGCCAACGTCCTGACTTTC | CASSLRRATISGANVLTF
TRBJ1-1 | TRBV7-7 | . | . | TGTGCCAGCAGCTTAGACAGGGCTTCTGAAGCTTTCTTT | CASSLDRASEAFF
TRBJ1-4 | TRBV4-2 | . | . | TGTGCCAGCAGCCAAAGTGAAAAACTGTTTTTT | CASSQSEKLFF
TRBJ2-3 | TRBV7-6 | few | . | TGTGCCAGCAGCTTAAGGGTTGGTGGGGGTCAGAGAGATACGCAGTATTTT | CASSLRVGGGQRDTQYF
TRBJ1-1 | TRBV28 | . | . | TGTGCCAGCTGGGGCACTGAAGCTTTCTTT | CASWGTEAFF
TRBJ1-3 | TRBV7-8 | . | . | TGTGCCAGCAGCCTTGGGACTGAAGGCTCTGGAAACACCATATATTTT | CASSLGTEGSGNTIYF
TRBJ1-5 | TRBV7-9 | few | . | TGTGCCAGCAGCCCAGGTGGACCAGGGCTTCAGCCCCAGCATTTT | CASSPGGPGLQPQHF
TRBJ2-5 | TRBV9 | . | . | TGTGCCAGCAGCGTAGATGTGTTTGAGACCCAGTACTTC | CASSVDVFETQYF
TRBJ2-2 | TRBV28 | . | TRBD2 | TGTGCCAGCACTCATCCGGGACTAGGGACCGGGGAGCTGTTTTTT | CASTHPGLGTGELFF